A selection of T cell receptor beta chains follows, all from one sample in a study of human T cells and chemical hapten exposure. MiXCR, run by TCRdb on the RACE reads, gives a single entry per CDR3 protein. In the table there are tens of thousands of distinct CDR3 sequences, approximately 6.7% of which are singletons. The sequenced sample was whole blood, obtained in connection with sensitization to the hapten diphenylcyclopropenone (DPC). The receptor source for this set is a woman aged 25 to 39 with alopecia areata. Some clones in this sample may be carry-over from other donors' samples. Both conserved end residues are part of each CDR3. D genes are given only for firm matches. Part of the rows lack a size; the others show once, few, many or a class for expanded clones.

size	D	V	length	J	CDR3	DNA
many	-	TRBV3-1	14	TRBJ1-1	CASSPTGMNTEAFF	TGTGCCAGCAGCCCAACAGGTATGAACACTGAAGCTTTCTTT
few	-	TRBV20-1	16	TRBJ2-3	CSASRFGPKNTDTQYF	TGCAGTGCTAGCCGCTTTGGACCGAAGAATACAGATACGCAGTATTTT
few	TRBD1	TRBV6-6	19	TRBJ1-2	CASRAGTGLRVVANYGYTF	TGTGCCAGCAGAGCCGGGACAGGGCTAAGAGTAGTGGCTAACTATGGCTACACCTTC
many	TRBD1	TRBV29-1	14	TRBJ2-2	CSVSTGANTGELFF	TGCAGCGTTTCGACAGGGGCGAACACCGGGGAGCTGTTTTTT
many	-	TRBV2	13	TRBJ1-5	CASSVDSNQPQHF	TGTGCCAGCAGTGTGGACAGCAATCAGCCCCAGCATTTT
few	-	TRBV27	13	TRBJ1-6	CASSLKGNSPLHF	TGTGCCAGCAGTTTAAAGGGCAATTCACCCCTCCACTTT
-	TRBD2	TRBV5-1	16	TRBJ2-3	CASSSPLAGATDTQYF	TGCGCCAGCAGCTCCCCCCTAGCGGGGGCCACAGATACGCAGTATTTT
many	TRBD1	TRBV20-1	14	TRBJ2-3	CSADPGQGTDTQYF	TGCAGTGCCGATCCGGGACAGGGTACAGATACGCAGTATTTT
many	TRBD2	TRBV20-1	17	TRBJ2-3	CSARVSGGQGSTDTQYF	TGCAGTGCTAGAGTAAGCGGGGGTCAGGGAAGCACAGATACGCAGTATTTT
many	-	TRBV5-1	15	TRBJ1-4	CASSLAGYASEKLFF	TGCGCCAGCAGCTTGGCCGGATACGCGTCTGAAAAACTGTTTTTT
many	-	TRBV5-1	14	TRBJ2-5	CASRTGDGQETQYF	TGCGCCAGCCGGACCGGGGACGGACAAGAGACCCAGTACTTC
few	-	TRBV20-1	15	TRBJ2-3	CSARAASNERDTQYF	TGCAGTGCTAGAGCAGCAAGCAACGAACGGGATACGCAGTATTTT
few	-	TRBV3-1	12	TRBJ1-1	CASSQKGAEAFF	TGTGCCAGCAGCCAAAAAGGGGCTGAAGCTTTCTTT
many	-	TRBV14	14	TRBJ1-1	CASSPWQGSTEAFF	TGTGCCAGCAGCCCCTGGCAGGGAAGCACTGAAGCTTTCTTT
few	TRBD2	TRBV7-9	15	TRBJ2-3	CASSPNGGGTDTQYF	TGTGCCAGCAGCCCAAATGGGGGGGGGACAGATACGCAGTATTTT
-	-	TRBV12-3/TRBV12-4	11	TRBJ1-2	CASSRGYGYTF	TGTGCCAGCAGCCGAGGCTATGGCTACACCTTC
many	-	TRBV30	13	TRBJ1-5	CAWRDADNQPQHF	TGTGCCTGGAGGGACGCCGACAATCAGCCCCAGCATTTT
many	-	TRBV12-3/TRBV12-4	14	TRBJ1-1	CASSLQGLRTEAFF	TGTGCCAGCAGTTTACAGGGTTTGCGCACTGAAGCTTTCTTT
many	-	TRBV14	14	TRBJ2-7	CASSQGGPAYEQYF	TGTGCCAGCAGCCAAGGAGGGCCGGCCTACGAGCAGTACTTC
many	-	TRBV18	15	TRBJ1-4	CASSPDGATNEKLFF	TGTGCCAGCTCTCCGGACGGAGCAACTAATGAAAAACTGTTTTTT
many	-	TRBV4-1	13	TRBJ2-7	CASSLDRPYEQYF	TGCGCCAGCAGCCTCGACAGGCCATACGAGCAGTACTTC
-	-	TRBV7-6	17	TRBJ1-4	CASSLASGLASNEKLFF	TGTGCCAGCAGCTTAGCGTCCGGGTTAGCGAGTAATGAAAAACTGTTTTTT
few	TRBD2	TRBV4-1	19	TRBJ2-2	CASSHPWSGGETNTGELFF	TGCGCCAGCAGCCACCCGTGGAGCGGGGGGGAAACGAACACCGGGGAGCTGTTTTTT
many	TRBD1	TRBV5-4	14	TRBJ2-7	CASSVDRGPEEQYF	TGTGCCAGCAGCGTGGACAGGGGGCCTGAAGAGCAGTACTTC
few	TRBD2	TRBV5-1	15	TRBJ2-3	CASSFSTSVPDTQYF	TGCGCCAGCAGCTTCTCCACTAGCGTCCCAGATACGCAGTATTTT
many	TRBD1	TRBV5-1	15	TRBJ2-1	CASNREQGAYNEQFF	TGCGCCAGCAATAGAGAACAGGGGGCCTACAATGAGCAGTTCTTC
few	TRBD1	TRBV7-3	14	TRBJ2-5	CASSQGVSGETQYF	TGTGCCAGCAGCCAGGGGGTATCGGGTGAGACCCAGTACTTC
many	-	TRBV12-3/TRBV12-4	12	TRBJ1-6	CASTQGGQSLHF	TGTGCCAGCACCCAAGGGGGGCAGTCCCTCCACTTT
-	-	TRBV30	11	TRBJ1-2	CAWNTNYGYTF	TGTGCCTGGAACACAAACTATGGCTACACCTTC
many	-	TRBV29-1	13	TRBJ2-2	CSVGWFLTGELFF	TGCAGCGTCGGCTGGTTTTTGACCGGGGAGCTGTTTTTT
many	-	TRBV12-3/TRBV12-4	14	TRBJ2-3	CASSLSRGDHTQYF	TGTGCCAGCAGTTTATCAAGAGGGGACCATACGCAGTATTTT
few	-	TRBV5-6	18	TRBJ1-1	CASSLRGIYGGLNTEAFF	TGTGCCAGCAGCTTGCGGGGGATATATGGGGGGCTGAACACTGAAGCTTTCTTT
many	-	TRBV10-2	13	TRBJ1-1	CASSKRAGAEAFF	TGCGCCAGCAGCAAAAGGGCAGGGGCGGAAGCTTTCTTT
few	TRBD1	TRBV5-4	15	TRBJ2-1	CASSRRTGDINEQFF	TGTGCCAGCAGCCGTCGGACAGGGGATATCAATGAGCAGTTCTTC
-	-	TRBV20-1	11	TRBJ1-1	CSAEGRFEAFF	TGCAGTGCAGAGGGACGGTTTGAAGCTTTCTTT
many	TRBD1	TRBV20-1	14	TRBJ2-7	CSARERGLTYEQYF	TGCAGTGCTAGAGAGAGGGGGCTCACCTACGAGCAGTACTTC
many	TRBD2	TRBV9	15	TRBJ2-1	CASSYSGGATGEQFF	TGTGCCAGCAGCTATAGCGGGGGGGCCACCGGTGAGCAGTTCTTC
many	-	TRBV10-3	12	TRBJ1-1	CAIRSSTGEAFF	TGTGCCATCAGGTCGTCGACAGGTGAAGCTTTCTTT
many	-	TRBV12-3/TRBV12-4	12	TRBJ1-4	CASSRPNEKLFF	TGTGCCAGCAGTCGGCCTAATGAAAAACTGTTTTTT
many	TRBD1	TRBV12-3/TRBV12-4	15	TRBJ1-1	CASSLAPGQGSEAFF	TGTGCCAGCAGTTTAGCTCCGGGACAGGGTTCTGAAGCTTTCTTT
few	-	TRBV30	13	TRBJ1-3	CAWSSFSGNTIYF	TGTGCCTGGTCAAGCTTCTCTGGAAACACCATATATTTT
many	-	TRBV3-1	15	TRBJ2-5	CASSRGTGNQETQYF	TGTGCCAGCAGCCGCGGGACTGGCAACCAAGAGACCCAGTACTTC
-	TRBD1	TRBV3-1	16	TRBJ2-3	CASSVDPGTGGDTQYF	TGTGCCAGCAGCGTCGACCCCGGGACAGGGGGCGATACGCAGTATTTT
many	-	TRBV12-3/TRBV12-4	13	TRBJ2-7	CASSRQEAYEQYF	TGTGCCAGCAGCCGGCAGGAGGCCTACGAGCAGTACTTC
many	-	TRBV20-1	13	TRBJ1-2	CSAIRGVGYGYTF	TGCAGTGCTATCCGGGGGGTCGGCTATGGCTACACCTTC
many	-	TRBV20-1	15	TRBJ2-7	CSARAEAGGNYEQYF	TGCAGTGCTAGAGCTGAGGCAGGGGGGAACTACGAGCAGTACTTC
many	TRBD2	TRBV11-3	15	TRBJ2-1	CASSFSGGTYNEQFF	TGTGCCAGCAGCTTTAGCGGGGGGACTTACAATGAGCAGTTCTTC
many	-	TRBV2	13	TRBJ1-1	CASSGGSFPEAFF	TGTGCCAGCAGTGGTGGATCTTTCCCTGAAGCTTTCTTT
many	-	TRBV10-1	17	TRBJ1-2	CASSEFVAGPAFYGYTF	TGCGCCAGCAGTGAGTTCGTCGCAGGACCAGCCTTCTATGGCTACACCTTC
once	-	TRBV19	16	TRBJ2-6	CASRSLPNSGANVLTF	TGTGCCAGTAGGTCCTTGCCCAACTCGGGGGCCAACGTCCTGACTTTC
many	-	TRBV7-9	14	TRBJ2-3	CASSYSGYTDTQYF	TGTGCCAGCAGCTATAGCGGATACACAGATACGCAGTATTTT
many	-	TRBV20-1	15	TRBJ2-7	CSARDTGQLSYEQYF	TGCAGTGCTAGGGACACGGGGCAGCTTTCTTACGAGCAGTACTTC